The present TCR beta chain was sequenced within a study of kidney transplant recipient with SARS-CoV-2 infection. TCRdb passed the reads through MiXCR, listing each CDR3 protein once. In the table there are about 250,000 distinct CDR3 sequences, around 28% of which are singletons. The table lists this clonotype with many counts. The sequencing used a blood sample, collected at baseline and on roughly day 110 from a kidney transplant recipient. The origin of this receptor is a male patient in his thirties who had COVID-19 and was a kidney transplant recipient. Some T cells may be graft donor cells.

The CDR3 reads CSARVGTYGYTF. CDR3 DNA: TGCAGTGCTAGAGTCGGCACCTATGGCTACACCTTC. The chain combines TRBV20-1 with TRBJ1-2; D gene unclear. The V end lost 1 base, the J end lost 4 bases, and 7 bases lay between the germline ends. This CDR3 is built from 12 residues. The germline V gene has CDR1 DFQATT and CDR2 SNEGSKA (reference sequence).